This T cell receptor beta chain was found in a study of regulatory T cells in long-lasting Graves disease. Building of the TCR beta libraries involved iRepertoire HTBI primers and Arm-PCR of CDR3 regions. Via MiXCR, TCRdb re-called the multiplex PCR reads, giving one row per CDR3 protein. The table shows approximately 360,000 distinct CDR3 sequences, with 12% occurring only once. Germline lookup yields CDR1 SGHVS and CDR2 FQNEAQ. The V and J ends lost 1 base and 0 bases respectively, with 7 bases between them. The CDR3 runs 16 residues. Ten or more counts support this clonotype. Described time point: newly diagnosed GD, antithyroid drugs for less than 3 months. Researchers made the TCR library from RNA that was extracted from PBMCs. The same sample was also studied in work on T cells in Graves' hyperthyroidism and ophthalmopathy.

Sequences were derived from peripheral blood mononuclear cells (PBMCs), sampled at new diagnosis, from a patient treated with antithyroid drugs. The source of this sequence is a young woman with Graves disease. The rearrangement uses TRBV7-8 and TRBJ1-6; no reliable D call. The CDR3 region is CASSLEGFSYNSPLHF. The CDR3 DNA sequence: TGTGCCAGCAGCTTAGAGGGTTTCTCCTATAATTCACCCCTCCACTTT.